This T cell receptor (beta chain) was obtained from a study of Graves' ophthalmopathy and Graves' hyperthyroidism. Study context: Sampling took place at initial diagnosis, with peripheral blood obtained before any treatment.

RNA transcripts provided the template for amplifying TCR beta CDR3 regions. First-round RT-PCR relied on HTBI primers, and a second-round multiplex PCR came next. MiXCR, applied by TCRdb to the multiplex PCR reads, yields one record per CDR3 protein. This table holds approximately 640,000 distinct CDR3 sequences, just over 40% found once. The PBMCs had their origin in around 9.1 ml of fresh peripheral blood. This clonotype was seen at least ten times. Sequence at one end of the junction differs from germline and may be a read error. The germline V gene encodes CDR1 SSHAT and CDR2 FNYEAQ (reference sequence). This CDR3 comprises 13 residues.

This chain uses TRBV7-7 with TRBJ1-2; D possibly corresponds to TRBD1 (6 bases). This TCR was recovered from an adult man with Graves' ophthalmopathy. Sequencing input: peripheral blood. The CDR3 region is CASILEGGYGYTF. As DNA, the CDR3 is TGTGCTAGCATACTAGAAGGGGGCTATGGCTACACCTTC.